This T cell receptor beta chain is drawn from a study of blood T cells in healthy people across ages. This clonotype appeared a few times. Mismatch with germline at one junction end may stem from a read error. Alongside a J-beta primer mix, a sample-barcoded 5' primer served in a second PCR lasting roughly 6 to 11 cycles. Each CDR3 protein is one row after TCRdb ran MiXCR on the 5' RACE reads. The repertoire includes hundreds of thousands of distinct CDR3 sequences, about 29% of them detected once, and about 3.9% sits in the top ten. Germline V gene data show CDR1 as MNHEY and CDR2 as SVGEGT. The CDR3 is 14 amino acids. This sample was also put to use in a study of T cells of mothers and their children. This second study says: Each child gave a few million TCR beta CDR3 reads (each mother, over 8.5 million).

Sequenced material: blood. The sequence came from a boy younger than 10 in good health. J is TRBJ2-1 and V is TRBV6-2 or TRBV6-3; tentative D call: TRBD2 (6 bases). The CDR3 DNA reads as TGTGCCAGTTACCCGGAGGGGAGCTACAACGAGCAGTTCTTC. It codes for CASYPEGSYNEQFF.